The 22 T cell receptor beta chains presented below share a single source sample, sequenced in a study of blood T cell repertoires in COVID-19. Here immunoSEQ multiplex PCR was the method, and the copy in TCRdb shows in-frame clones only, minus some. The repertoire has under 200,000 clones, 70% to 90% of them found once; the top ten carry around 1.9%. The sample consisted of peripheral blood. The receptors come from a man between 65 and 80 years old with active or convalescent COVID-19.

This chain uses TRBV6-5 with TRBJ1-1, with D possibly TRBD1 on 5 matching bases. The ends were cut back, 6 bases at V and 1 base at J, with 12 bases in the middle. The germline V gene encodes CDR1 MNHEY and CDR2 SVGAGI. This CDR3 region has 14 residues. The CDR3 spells CASRPLGQNTEAFF. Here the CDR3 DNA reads TGTGCCAGCAGACCCCTTGGACAGAACACTGAAGCTTTCTTT.

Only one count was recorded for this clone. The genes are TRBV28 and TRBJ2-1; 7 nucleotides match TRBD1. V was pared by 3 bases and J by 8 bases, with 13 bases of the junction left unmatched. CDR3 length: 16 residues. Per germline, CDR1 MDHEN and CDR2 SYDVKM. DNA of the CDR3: TGTGCCAGCAGTTTTTGGGCCGGACAGGCCTGGGATGAGCAGTTCTTC. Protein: CASSFWAGQAWDEQFF.

As DNA, the CDR3 is TGTGCCAGCAGAGAGTTCTCTGGGGCCAACGTCCTGACTTTC. As protein: CASREFSGANVLTF. This chain joins TRBV27 and TRBJ2-6; D is unclear. The CDR3 has 14 amino acids. The V end was cut by 6 bases, the J end by 0 bases, with 6 bases between. CDR1 is MNHEY and CDR2 is SMNVEV in the germline V gene (reference sequence).

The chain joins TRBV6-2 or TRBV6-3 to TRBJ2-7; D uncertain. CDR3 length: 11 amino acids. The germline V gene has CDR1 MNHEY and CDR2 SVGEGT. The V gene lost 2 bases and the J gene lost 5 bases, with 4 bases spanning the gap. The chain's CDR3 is CASSYIDEQYF. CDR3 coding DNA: TGTGCCAGCAGTTACATCGACGAGCAGTACTTC.

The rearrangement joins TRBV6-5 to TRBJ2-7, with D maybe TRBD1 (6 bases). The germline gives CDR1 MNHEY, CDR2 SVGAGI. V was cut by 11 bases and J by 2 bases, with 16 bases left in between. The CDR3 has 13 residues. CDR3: CAVEQGWAYEQYF. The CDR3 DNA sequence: TGTGCCGTAGAACAGGGTTGGGCCTACGAGCAGTACTTC.

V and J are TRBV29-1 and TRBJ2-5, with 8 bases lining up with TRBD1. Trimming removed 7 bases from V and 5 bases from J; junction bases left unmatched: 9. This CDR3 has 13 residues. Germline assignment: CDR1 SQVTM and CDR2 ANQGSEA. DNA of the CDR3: TGCAGCGGCTTCAGGGGGCCTGGGGAGACCCAGTACTTC. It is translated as CSGFRGPGETQYF. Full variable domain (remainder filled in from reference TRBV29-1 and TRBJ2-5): SAVISQKPSRDICQRGTSLTIQCQVDSQVTMMFWYRQQPGQSLTLIATANQGSEATYESGFVIDKFPISRPNLTFSTLTVSNMSPEDSSIYLCSGFRGPGETQYFGPGTRLLVL.

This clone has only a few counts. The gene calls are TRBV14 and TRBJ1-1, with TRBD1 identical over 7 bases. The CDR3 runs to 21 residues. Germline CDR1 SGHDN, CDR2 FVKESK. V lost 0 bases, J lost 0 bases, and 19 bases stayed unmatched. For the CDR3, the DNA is TGTGCCAGCAGCCAAGATTTTTCCCCCCCTGGACAGGATCCGATGAACACTGAAGCTTTCTTT. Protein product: CASSQDFSPPGQDPMNTEAFF.

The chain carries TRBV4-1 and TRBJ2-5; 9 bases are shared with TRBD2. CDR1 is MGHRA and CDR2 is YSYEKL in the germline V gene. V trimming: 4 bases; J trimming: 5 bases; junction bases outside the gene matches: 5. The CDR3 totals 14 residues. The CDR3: CASSRAGGHETQYF. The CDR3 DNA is TGCGCCAGCAGCCGAGCGGGGGGCCATGAGACCCAGTACTTC.

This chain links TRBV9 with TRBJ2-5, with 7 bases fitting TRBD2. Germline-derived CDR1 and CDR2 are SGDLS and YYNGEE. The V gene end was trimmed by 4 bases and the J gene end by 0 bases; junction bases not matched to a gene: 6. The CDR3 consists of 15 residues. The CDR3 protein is CASSLGRGNQETQYF. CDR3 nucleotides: TGTGCCAGCAGCTTGGGGCGGGGGAACCAAGAGACCCAGTACTTC. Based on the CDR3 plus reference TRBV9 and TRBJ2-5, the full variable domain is DSGVTQTPKHLITATGQRVTLRCSPRSGDLSVYWYQQSLDQGLQFLIQYYNGEERAKGNILERFSAQQFPDLHSELNLSSLELGDSALYFCASSLGRGNQETQYFGPGTRLLVL.

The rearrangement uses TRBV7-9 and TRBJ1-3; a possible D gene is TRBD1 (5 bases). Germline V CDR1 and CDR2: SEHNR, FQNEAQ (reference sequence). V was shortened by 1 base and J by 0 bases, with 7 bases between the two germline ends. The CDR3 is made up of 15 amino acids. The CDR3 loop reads CASSLGQGSGNTIYF. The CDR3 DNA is TGTGCCAGCAGCTTAGGGCAGGGCTCTGGAAACACCATATATTTT.

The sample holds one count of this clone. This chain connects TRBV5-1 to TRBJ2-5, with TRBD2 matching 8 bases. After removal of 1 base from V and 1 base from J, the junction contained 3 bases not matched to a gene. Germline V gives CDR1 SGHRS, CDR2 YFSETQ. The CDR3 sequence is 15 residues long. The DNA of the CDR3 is TGCGCCAGCAGCTTGTCTAGCGGGCCCCAAGAGACCCAGTACTTC. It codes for CASSLSSGPQETQYF.

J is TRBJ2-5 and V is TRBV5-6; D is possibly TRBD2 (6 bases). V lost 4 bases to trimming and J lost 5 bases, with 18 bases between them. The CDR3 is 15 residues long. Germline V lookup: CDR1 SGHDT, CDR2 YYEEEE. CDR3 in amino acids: CASSPSTSGRETQYF. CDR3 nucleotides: TGTGCCAGCAGCCCTTCGACTAGTGGGCGGGAGACCCAGTACTTC.

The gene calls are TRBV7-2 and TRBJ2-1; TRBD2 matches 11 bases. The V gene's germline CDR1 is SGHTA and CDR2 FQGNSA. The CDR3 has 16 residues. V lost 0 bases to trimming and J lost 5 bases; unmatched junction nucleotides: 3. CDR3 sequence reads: CASSLAGLAVHNEQFF. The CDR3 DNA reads TGTGCCAGCAGCTTAGCGGGACTAGCGGTTCACAATGAGCAGTTCTTC.

This CDR3 is CASTALEDTQYF. The DNA of the CDR3 is TGTGCCAGCACGGCTCTAGAAGATACGCAGTATTTT. This chain joins TRBV2 and TRBJ2-3; D unclear. The germline V and J ends were trimmed by 7 bases and 5 bases, with 10 bases remaining between them. The germline CDR1 and CDR2 sequences are SNHLY and FYNNEI. The CDR3 is made up of 12 amino acids.

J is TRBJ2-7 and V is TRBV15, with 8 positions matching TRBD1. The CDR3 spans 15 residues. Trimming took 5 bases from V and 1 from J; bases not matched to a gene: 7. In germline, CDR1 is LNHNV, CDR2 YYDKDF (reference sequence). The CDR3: CATSLRTGYSYEQYF. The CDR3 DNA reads TGTGCCACCAGCCTCCGGACAGGGTATTCCTACGAGCAGTACTTC.

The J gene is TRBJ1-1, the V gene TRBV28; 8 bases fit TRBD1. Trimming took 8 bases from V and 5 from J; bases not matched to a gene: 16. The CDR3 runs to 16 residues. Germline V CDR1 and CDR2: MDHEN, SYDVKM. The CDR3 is CASRRSLGQGGTEAFF. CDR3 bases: TGTGCCAGCCGTAGGTCCCTTGGACAGGGAGGAACTGAAGCTTTCTTT. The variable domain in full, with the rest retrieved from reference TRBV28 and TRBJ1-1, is DVKVTQSSRYLVKRTGEKVFLECVQDMDHENMFWYRQDPGLGLRLIYFSYDVKMKEKGDIPEGYSVSREKKERFSLILESASTNQTSMYLCASRRSLGQGGTEAFFGQGTRLTVV.

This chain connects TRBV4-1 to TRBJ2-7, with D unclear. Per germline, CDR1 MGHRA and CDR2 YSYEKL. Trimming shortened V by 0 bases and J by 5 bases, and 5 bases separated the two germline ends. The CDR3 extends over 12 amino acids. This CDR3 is CASSQDLHEQYF. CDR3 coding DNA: TGCGCCAGCAGCCAAGATCTCCACGAGCAGTACTTC.

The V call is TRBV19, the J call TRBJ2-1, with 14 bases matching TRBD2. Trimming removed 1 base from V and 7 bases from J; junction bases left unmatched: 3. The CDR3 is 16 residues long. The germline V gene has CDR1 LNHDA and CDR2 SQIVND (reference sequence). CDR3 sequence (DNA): TGTGCCAGTAGTATAGGACTAGCGGGAGGGCAGAATGAGCAGTTCTTC. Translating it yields CASSIGLAGGQNEQFF.

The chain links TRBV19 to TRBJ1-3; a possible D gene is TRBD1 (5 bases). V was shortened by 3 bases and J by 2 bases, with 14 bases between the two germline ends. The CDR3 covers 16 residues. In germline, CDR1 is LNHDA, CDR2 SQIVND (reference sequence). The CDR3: CASSILGGVTGNTIYF. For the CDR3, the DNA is TGTGCCAGTAGTATCCTCGGGGGAGTCACTGGAAACACCATATATTTT. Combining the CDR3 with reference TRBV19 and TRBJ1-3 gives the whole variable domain DGGITQSPKYLFRKEGQNVTLSCEQNLNHDAMYWYRQDPGQGLRLIYYSQIVNDFQKGDIAEGYSVSREKKESFPLTVTSAQKNPTAFYLCASSILGGVTGNTIYFGEGSWLTVV.

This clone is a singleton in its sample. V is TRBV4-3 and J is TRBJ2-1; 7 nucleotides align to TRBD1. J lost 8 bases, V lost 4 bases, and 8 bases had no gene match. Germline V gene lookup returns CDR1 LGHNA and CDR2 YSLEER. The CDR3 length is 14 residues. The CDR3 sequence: CASSRNRGIDEQFF. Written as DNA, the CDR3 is TGCGCCAGCAGCCGAAACAGGGGTATCGATGAGCAGTTCTTC.

CDR3 sequence: CAWSGTVVYNSPLHF. The CDR3 bases are TGTGCCTGGTCCGGGACAGTCGTCTATAATTCACCCCTCCACTTT. The chain has TRBV30 and TRBJ1-6; 7 positions agree with TRBD1. The CDR3 loop spans 15 amino acids. Germline CDR1 and CDR2: GTSNPN and SVGIG (reference sequence). J was trimmed by 3 bases and V by 5 bases; bases with no gene match: 7.

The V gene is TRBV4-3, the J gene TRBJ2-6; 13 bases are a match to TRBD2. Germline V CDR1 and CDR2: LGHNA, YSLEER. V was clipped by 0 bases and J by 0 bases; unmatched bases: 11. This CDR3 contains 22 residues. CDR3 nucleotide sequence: TGCGCCAGCAGCCAAGAATCCCCCTGGACTAGCGGGGGCGGCTCTGGGGCCAACGTCCTGACTTTC. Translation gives CASSQESPWTSGGGSGANVLTF.